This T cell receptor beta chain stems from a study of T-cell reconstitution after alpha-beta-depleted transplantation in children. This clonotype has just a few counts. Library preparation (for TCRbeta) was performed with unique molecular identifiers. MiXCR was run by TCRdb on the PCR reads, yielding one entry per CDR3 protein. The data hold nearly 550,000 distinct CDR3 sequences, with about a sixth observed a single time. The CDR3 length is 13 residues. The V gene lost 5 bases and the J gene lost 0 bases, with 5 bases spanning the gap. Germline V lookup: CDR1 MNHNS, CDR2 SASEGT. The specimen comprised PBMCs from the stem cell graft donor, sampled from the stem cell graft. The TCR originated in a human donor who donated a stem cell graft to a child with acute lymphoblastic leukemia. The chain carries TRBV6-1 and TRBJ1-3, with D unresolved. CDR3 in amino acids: CASSQDSGNTIYF. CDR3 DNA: TGTGCCAGCAGTCAAGACTCTGGAAACACCATATATTTT.